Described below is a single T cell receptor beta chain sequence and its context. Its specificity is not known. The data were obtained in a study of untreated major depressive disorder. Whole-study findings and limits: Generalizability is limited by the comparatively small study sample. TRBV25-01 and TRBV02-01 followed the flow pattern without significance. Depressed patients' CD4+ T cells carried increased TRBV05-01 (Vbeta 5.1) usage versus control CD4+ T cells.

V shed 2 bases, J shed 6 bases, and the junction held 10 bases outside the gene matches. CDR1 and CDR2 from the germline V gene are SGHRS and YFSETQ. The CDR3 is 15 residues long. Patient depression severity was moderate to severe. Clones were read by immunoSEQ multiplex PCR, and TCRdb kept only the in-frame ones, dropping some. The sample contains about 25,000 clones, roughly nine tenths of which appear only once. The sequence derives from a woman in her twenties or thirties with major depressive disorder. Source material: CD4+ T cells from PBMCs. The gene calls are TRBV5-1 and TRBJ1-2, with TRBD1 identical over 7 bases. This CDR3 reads CASSFSLVGGDGYTF. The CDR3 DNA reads TGCGCCAGCAGCTTTTCCCTAGTAGGGGGCGATGGCTACACCTTC.